The rows below give T cell receptor beta chains drawn from one sample of a study of T cells after posttransplantation cyclophosphamide. Sequencing was performed with immunoSEQ multiplex PCR; in TCRdb, only in-frame clones are kept and a portion is missing. The sample includes some 66,000 clones, around 93% of them seen just once. Sequencing input: PBMCs. Every receptor here comes from a woman between 25 and 40 years old in good health and a related stem cell transplant donor. CDR3s include the opening cysteine and the closing phenylalanine or tryptophan. Size is omitted from some rows. Given values are once, few, many or a class for expanded clones.

TRBV27 | few | 17 | CASSSVGGAISTDTQYF
TRBV5-4 | - | 15 | CASSLEAGVGEKLFF
TRBV6-1 | - | 13 | CASSGQEFEKLFF
TRBV7-8 | - | 14 | CASSPGDSNYEQYF
TRBV4-1 | - | 14 | CASSPGPPATEAFF
TRBV7-9 | - | 13 | CASQDRADTEAFF
TRBV5-6 | - | 15 | CASSLGRISGNTIYF
TRBV7-2 | - | 12 | CASSLEIGELFF
TRBV19 | - | 13 | CASSVGMDTEAFF
TRBV4-2 | - | 13 | CASSRELKTEAFF
TRBV5-1 | - | 13 | CASSLGPQETQYF
TRBV7-2 | - | 17 | CASSLVSGGRSTDTQYF
TRBV19 | - | 14 | CASSDGQAADTQYF
TRBV11-1 | - | 15 | CASSLAPVAGYEQYF
TRBV18 | - | 14 | CASSPDSVGTEAFF
TRBV4-3 | once | 16 | CASSQGYRDKGTEAFF
TRBV6-5 | - | 14 | CASSPRQGRTEAFF
TRBV27 | - | 12 | CASGGQVPGYTF
TRBV27 | - | 13 | CASSFGGNTEAFF
TRBV2 | - | 15 | CASKLKGLNTGELFF
TRBV4-1 | - | 14 | CASSQVADIEGYTF
TRBV12-5 | - | 11 | CASGLASGYTF
TRBV4-2 | - | 17 | CASSHAKSRELSYGYTF